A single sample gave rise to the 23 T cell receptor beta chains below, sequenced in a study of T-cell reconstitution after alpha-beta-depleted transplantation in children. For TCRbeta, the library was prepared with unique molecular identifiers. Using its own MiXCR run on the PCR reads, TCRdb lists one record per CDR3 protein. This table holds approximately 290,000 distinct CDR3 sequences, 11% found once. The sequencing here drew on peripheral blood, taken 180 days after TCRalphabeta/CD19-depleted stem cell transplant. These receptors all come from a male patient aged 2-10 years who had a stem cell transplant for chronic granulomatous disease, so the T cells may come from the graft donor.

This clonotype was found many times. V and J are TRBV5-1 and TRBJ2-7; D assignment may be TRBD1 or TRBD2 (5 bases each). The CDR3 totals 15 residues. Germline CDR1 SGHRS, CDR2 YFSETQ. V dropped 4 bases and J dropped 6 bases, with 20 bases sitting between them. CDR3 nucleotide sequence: TGCGCCAGCAGCGCGATCCGGGACCCCGGAGGCGAGCAGTACTTC. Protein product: CASSAIRDPGGEQYF. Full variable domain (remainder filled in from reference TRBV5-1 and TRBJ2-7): KAGVTQTPRYLIKTRGQQVTLSCSPISGHRSVSWYQQTPGQGLQFLFEYFSETQRNKGNFPGRFSGRQFSNSRSEMNVSTLELGDSALYLCASSAIRDPGGEQYFGPGTRLTVT.

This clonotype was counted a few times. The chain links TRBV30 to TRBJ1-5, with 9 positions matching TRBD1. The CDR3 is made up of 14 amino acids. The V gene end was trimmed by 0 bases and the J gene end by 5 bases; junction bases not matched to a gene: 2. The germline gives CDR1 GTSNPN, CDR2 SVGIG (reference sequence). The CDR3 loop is CAWSVRTGDQPQHF. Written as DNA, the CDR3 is TGTGCCTGGAGTGTACGGACAGGGGATCAGCCCCAGCATTTT.

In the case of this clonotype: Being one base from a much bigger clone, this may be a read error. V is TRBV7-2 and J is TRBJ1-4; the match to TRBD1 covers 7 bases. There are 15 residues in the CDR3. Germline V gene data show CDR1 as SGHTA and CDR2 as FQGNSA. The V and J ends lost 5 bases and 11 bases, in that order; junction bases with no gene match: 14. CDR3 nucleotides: TGTGCCAGCAGCCCAAAGGCCGGGACAGCTGACAAACTGTTTTTT. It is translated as CASSPKAGTADKLFF.

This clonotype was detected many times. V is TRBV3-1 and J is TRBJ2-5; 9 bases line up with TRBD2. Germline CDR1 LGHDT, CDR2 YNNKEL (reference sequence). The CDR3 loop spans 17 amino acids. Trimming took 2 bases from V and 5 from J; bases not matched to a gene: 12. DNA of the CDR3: TGTGCCAGCAGCCAACAGACTCCGGGACTAGCAGGGGAGACCCAGTACTTC. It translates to CASSQQTPGLAGETQYF.

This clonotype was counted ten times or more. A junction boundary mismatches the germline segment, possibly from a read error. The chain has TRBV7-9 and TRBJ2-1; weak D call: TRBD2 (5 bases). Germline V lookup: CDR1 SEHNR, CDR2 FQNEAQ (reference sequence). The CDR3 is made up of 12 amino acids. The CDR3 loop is CASSLASGEQFF. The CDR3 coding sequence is TGTGCCAGCAGCCTAGCATCCGGTGAGCAGTTCTTC. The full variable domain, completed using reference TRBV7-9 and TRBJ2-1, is DTGVSQNPRHKITKRGQNVTFRCDPISEHNRLYWYRQTLGQGPEFLTYFQNEAQLEKSRLLSDRFSAERPKGSFSTLEIQRTEQGDSAMYLCASSLASGEQFFGPGTRLTVL.

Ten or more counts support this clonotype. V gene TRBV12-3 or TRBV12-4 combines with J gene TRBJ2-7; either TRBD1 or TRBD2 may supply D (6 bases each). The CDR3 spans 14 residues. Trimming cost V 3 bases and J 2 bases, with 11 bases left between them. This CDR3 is CASSFGGGAYEQYF. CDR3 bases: TGTGCCAGCAGTTTCGGGGGCGGGGCCTACGAGCAGTACTTC.

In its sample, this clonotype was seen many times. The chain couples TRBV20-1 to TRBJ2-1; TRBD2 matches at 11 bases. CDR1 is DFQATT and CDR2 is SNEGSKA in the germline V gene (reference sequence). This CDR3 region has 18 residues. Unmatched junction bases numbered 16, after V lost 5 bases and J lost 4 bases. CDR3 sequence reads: CSAGVIAGGPEAYNEQFF. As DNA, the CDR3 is TGCAGTGCTGGGGTGATAGCGGGAGGGCCGGAGGCTTACAATGAGCAGTTCTTC.

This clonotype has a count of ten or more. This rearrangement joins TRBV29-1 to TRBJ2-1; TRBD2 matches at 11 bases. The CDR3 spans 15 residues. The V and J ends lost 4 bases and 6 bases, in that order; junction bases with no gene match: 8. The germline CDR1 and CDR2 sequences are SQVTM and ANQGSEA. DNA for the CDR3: TGCAGCGTTGCTTTTAGACTAGCGGGGAGCAATGAGCAGTTCTTC. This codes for CSVAFRLAGSNEQFF.

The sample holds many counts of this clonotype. The CDR3, as DNA: TGCGCCAGCAGCCAAGATCAGGGGGCGTTCAATCAGCCCCAGCATTTT. Its protein is CASSQDQGAFNQPQHF. This chain links TRBV4-1 with TRBJ1-5; 8 bases align to TRBD1. Trimming cost V 0 bases and J 3 bases; bases outside gene matches: 4. The CDR3 is made up of 16 amino acids. Germline CDR1 MGHRA, CDR2 YSYEKL.

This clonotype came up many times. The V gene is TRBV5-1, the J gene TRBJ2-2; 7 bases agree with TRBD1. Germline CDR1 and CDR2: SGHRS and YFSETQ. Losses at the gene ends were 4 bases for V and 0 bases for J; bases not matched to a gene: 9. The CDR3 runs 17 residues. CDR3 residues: CASSPGTAPANTGELFF. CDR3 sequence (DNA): TGCGCCAGCAGCCCAGGGACAGCCCCCGCGAACACCGGGGAGCTGTTTTTT. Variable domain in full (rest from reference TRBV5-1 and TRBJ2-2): KAGVTQTPRYLIKTRGQQVTLSCSPISGHRSVSWYQQTPGQGLQFLFEYFSETQRNKGNFPGRFSGRQFSNSRSEMNVSTLELGDSALYLCASSPGTAPANTGELFFGEGSRLTVL.

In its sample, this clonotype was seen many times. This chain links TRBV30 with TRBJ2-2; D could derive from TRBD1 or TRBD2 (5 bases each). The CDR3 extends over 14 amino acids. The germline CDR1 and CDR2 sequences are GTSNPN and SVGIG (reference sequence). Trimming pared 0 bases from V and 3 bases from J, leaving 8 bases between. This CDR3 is CAWSVEGYTGELFF. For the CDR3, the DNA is TGTGCCTGGAGTGTAGAGGGGTACACCGGGGAGCTGTTTTTT.

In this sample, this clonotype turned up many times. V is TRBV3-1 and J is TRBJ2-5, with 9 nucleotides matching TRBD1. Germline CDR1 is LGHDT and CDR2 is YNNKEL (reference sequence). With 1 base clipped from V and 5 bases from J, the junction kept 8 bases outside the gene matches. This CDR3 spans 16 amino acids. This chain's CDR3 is CASSQGGSGTGETQYF. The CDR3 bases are TGTGCCAGCAGCCAAGGGGGATCCGGGACAGGGGAGACCCAGTACTTC.

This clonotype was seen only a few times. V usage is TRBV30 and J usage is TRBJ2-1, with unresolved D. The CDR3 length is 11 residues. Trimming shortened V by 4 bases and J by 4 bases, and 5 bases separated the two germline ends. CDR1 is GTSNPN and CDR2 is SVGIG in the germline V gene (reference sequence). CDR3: CAWNNYNEQFF. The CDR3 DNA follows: TGTGCCTGGAACAATTACAATGAGCAGTTCTTC.

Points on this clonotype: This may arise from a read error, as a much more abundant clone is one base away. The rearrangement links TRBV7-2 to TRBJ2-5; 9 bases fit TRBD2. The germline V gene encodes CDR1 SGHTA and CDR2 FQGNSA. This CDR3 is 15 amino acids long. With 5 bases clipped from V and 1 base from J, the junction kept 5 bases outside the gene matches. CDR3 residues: CASSKIAGAQETQYF. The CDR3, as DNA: TGTGCCAGCAGCAAAATAGCGGGGGCCCAAGAGACCCAGTACTTC.

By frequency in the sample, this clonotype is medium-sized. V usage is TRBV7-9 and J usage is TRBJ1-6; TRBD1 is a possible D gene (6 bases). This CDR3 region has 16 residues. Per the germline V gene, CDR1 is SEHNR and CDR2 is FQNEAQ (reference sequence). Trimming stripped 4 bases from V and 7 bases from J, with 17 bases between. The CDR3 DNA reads TGTGCCAGCAGCTCCCAAGGCCAGGGGTGGAATTCACCCCTCCACTTT. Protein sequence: CASSSQGQGWNSPLHF.

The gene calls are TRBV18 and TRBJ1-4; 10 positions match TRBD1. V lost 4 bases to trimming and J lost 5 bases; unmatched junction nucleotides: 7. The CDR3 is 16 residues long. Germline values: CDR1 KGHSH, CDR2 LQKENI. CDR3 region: CASSRGTGVLNEKLFF. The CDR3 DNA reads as TGTGCCAGCTCACGCGGGACAGGGGTTCTGAATGAAAAACTGTTTTTT.

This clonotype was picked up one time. The CDR3 DNA is TGTGCAGTTAGCGGGAGAGGCGAGCAGTACTTC. It yields the protein CAVSGRGEQYF. V is TRBV5-4 and J is TRBJ2-7; TRBD2 matches 9 bases. Germline assignment: CDR1 SGHNT and CDR2 YYREEE (reference sequence). CDR3 length equals 11 residues.

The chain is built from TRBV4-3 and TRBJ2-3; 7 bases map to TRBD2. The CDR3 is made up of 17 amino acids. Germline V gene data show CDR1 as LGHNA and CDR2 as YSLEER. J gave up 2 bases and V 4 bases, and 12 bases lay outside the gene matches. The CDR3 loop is CASSPRFSGEITDTQYF. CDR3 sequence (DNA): TGCGCCAGCAGCCCCCGCTTCAGCGGGGAAATCACAGATACGCAGTATTTT.

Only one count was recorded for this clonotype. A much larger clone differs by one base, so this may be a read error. The CDR3 nucleotides are TGCAGTGCCGAAGACGGGGCCATGAGGAACACTGAAGCTTTCTTT. Its protein is CSAEDGAMRNTEAFF. V gene TRBV20-1 combines with J gene TRBJ1-1; a possible D gene is TRBD1 (5 bases). Germline CDR1 and CDR2: DFQATT and SNEGSKA (reference sequence). Trimming pared 6 bases from V and 1 base from J, leaving 18 bases between. This CDR3 spans 15 amino acids.

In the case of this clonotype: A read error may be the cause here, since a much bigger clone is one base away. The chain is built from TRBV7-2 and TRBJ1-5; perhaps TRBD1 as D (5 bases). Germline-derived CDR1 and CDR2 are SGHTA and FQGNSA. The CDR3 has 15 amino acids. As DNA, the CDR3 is TGTGCCAGCAGCCCCGGGACCTGGGACGGGGAGCCCCCGCATTTT. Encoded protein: CASSPGTWDGEPPHF.

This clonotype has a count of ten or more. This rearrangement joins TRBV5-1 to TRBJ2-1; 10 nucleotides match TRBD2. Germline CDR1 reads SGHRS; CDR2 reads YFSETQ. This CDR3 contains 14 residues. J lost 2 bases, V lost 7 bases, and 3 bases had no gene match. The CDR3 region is CASLAGGPYNEQFF. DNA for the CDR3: TGCGCCAGCTTAGCGGGAGGTCCCTACAATGAGCAGTTCTTC.

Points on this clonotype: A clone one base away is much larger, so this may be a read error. The CDR3 reads CASSAGPGAAYNEQFF. The CDR3 bases are TGTGCCAGCAGCGCCGGGCCGGGGGCCGCGTACAATGAGCAGTTCTTC. This chain connects TRBV9 to TRBJ2-1; the D call may be TRBD1 or TRBD2 (6 bases each). The V end was cut by 3 bases, the J end by 4 bases, with 17 bases between. CDR3 length: 16 residues. From germline, CDR1 is SGDLS and CDR2 YYNGEE.

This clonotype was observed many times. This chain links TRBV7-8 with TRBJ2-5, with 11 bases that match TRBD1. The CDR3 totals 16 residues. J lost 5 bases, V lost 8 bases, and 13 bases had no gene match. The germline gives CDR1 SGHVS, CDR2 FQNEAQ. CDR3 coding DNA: TGTGCCAGCTCCCCGCCGCGGACAGGGGGCGGGGAGACCCAGTACTTC. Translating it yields CASSPPRTGGGETQYF.